The 13 T cell receptor beta chains below were found in one sample sequenced in a study of blood T cell repertoires in COVID-19. TCRdb's table, derived via immunoSEQ multiplex PCR, lists solely in-frame clones and lacks some. Here the sample spans 200,000 to 250,000 clones, just over 85% being singletons. The sample comprised peripheral blood. Receptor source: a man aged 25 to 40 who had recovered from COVID-19.

The chain has TRBV30 and TRBJ1-3; D is unresolved. The CDR3 contains 13 residues. Trimming left V 2 bases short and J 0 bases short, with 5 bases between. Germline CDR1 GTSNPN, CDR2 SVGIG (reference sequence). The CDR3 DNA reads TGTGCCTGGAGTAGGAGCTCTGGAAACACCATATATTTT. This codes for CAWSRSSGNTIYF.

This clone was seen only once. V gene TRBV28 combines with J gene TRBJ2-1; no clear D. The CDR3 is 12 amino acids. Germline values: CDR1 MDHEN, CDR2 SYDVKM. V dropped 5 bases and J dropped 8 bases, with 10 bases sitting between them. The CDR3 loop is CASSLPMDEQFF. The CDR3, as DNA: TGTGCCAGCAGTCTTCCTATGGATGAGCAGTTCTTC.

The chain employs TRBV28 and TRBJ2-7; D is perhaps TRBD2 (6 bases). Germline CDR1 MDHEN, CDR2 SYDVKM. Trimming took off 8 bases at V and 3 bases at J, with 14 bases between the two ends. The length of the CDR3 is 13 residues. The CDR3 sequence is CASGTSGHYEQYF. For the CDR3, the DNA is TGTGCCAGCGGGACTTCTGGGCACTACGAGCAGTACTTC.

CDR3 nucleotide sequence: TGTGCCTGGACCAACCACAGGGGGCGCGGCACAGATACGCAGTATTTT. Translating it yields CAWTNHRGRGTDTQYF. The chain has TRBV30 and TRBJ2-3; 9 nucleotides align to TRBD1. This CDR3 has 16 residues. The V and J ends lost 4 bases and 1 base, in that order; junction bases with no gene match: 9. The V gene's germline CDR1 is GTSNPN and CDR2 SVGIG (reference sequence).

This rearrangement joins TRBV29-1 to TRBJ2-5, with TRBD1 matching 9 bases. With 4 bases clipped from V and 5 bases from J, the junction kept 8 bases outside the gene matches. The CDR3 runs to 14 residues. Germline values: CDR1 SQVTM, CDR2 ANQGSEA. The CDR3 nucleotides read TGCAGCGTTGGACCAACAGGGGGCAATGAGACCCAGTACTTC. Encoded protein: CSVGPTGGNETQYF.

The chain is built from TRBV29-1 and TRBJ1-1; 9 bases agree with TRBD1. Unmatched junction bases numbered 10, after V lost 0 bases and J lost 5 bases. From germline, CDR1 is SQVTM and CDR2 ANQGSEA. The CDR3 has 16 residues. The CDR3 reads CSVEDRQGVWKTEAFF. For the CDR3, the DNA is TGCAGCGTTGAAGATCGACAGGGGGTTTGGAAAACTGAAGCTTTCTTT.

The chain joins TRBV4-1 to TRBJ1-1; no reliable D call. The V end was cut by 0 bases, the J end by 5 bases, with 7 bases between. CDR3 length equals 13 residues. Germline lookup yields CDR1 MGHRA and CDR2 YSYEKL. As DNA, the CDR3 is TGCGCCAGCAGCCAAGATTCTGCGACTGAAGCTTTCTTT. Its translation: CASSQDSATEAFF.

The gene calls are TRBV12-5 and TRBJ2-2, with 9 nucleotides matching TRBD1. The germline CDR1 and CDR2 sequences are LGHNT and FRNRAP. The CDR3 loop spans 16 amino acids. V was clipped by 4 bases and J by 5 bases; unmatched bases: 8. CDR3 DNA sequence: TGTGCTAGTGGTTCCGGGACAGGGAGAAGGACCGGGGAGCTGTTTTTT. It is translated as CASGSGTGRRTGELFF.

The chain has TRBV19 and TRBJ2-3, with D possibly matching TRBD2 (6 bases). The V end was cut by 4 bases, the J end by 6 bases, with 20 bases between. The CDR3 extends over 16 amino acids. Germline lookup yields CDR1 LNHDA and CDR2 SQIVND (reference sequence). The CDR3 loop reads CASSTREVGGVDTQYF. In nucleotides, the CDR3 is TGTGCCAGTAGTACCCGCGAGGTCGGGGGTGTGGATACGCAGTATTTT. The full variable domain, in which reference TRBV19 and TRBJ2-3 provide the parts outside the CDR3, is DGGITQSPKYLFRKEGQNVTLSCEQNLNHDAMYWYRQDPGQGLRLIYYSQIVNDFQKGDIAEGYSVSREKKESFPLTVTSAQKNPTAFYLCASSTREVGGVDTQYFGPGTRLTVL.

The chain combines TRBV4-1 with TRBJ1-5; 10 positions match TRBD1. The CDR3 length is 17 residues. Germline V gives CDR1 MGHRA, CDR2 YSYEKL. V trimming: 0 bases; J trimming: 5 bases; junction bases outside the gene matches: 7. In DNA form, the CDR3 reads TGCGCCAGCAGCCAAGATAAACGGGGACAGGGGTATCAGCCCCAGCATTTT. This gives the protein CASSQDKRGQGYQPQHF.

The rearrangement uses TRBV9 and TRBJ2-2; D remains ambiguous. The CDR3 sequence is 16 residues long. Trimming removed 0 bases from V and 0 bases from J, with 9 bases in between. Germline values: CDR1 SGDLS, CDR2 YYNGEE. The CDR3 DNA reads TGTGCCAGCAGCGTAGCTATGGCGGCGAACACCGGGGAGCTGTTTTTT. It is translated as CASSVAMAANTGELFF.

CDR3 in DNA: TGTGCCAGCTCCTTGGGACAGAACACTGAAGCTTTCTTT. Protein sequence: CASSLGQNTEAFF. V gene TRBV6-5 combines with J gene TRBJ1-1; D is possibly TRBD1 (6 bases). V gave up 8 bases and J gave up 1 base, with 11 bases separating them. The length of the CDR3 is 13 residues. Germline CDR1 MNHEY, CDR2 SVGAGI.

CDR3 residues: CASRPGGETEAFF. The DNA for the CDR3 is TGCGCCAGCAGGCCGGGCGGGGAGACTGAAGCTTTCTTT. This sequence joins TRBV5-1 and TRBJ1-1; D ambiguous. The V end lost 5 bases, the J end lost 5 bases, and 13 bases lay between the germline ends. CDR3 length: 13 residues. CDR1 and CDR2 (germline): SGHRS, YFSETQ.